Listed here are 27 T cell receptor beta chains from one sample, sequenced in a study of regulatory T cells in long-lasting Graves disease. Time point given: persistent/refractory GD, antithyroid drugs over 5 years with positive TRAb. PBMCs provided the RNA from which the TCR library was made. To make TCR beta libraries, researchers used iRepertoire HTBI primers and Arm-PCR of CDR3 regions. TCRdb ran MiXCR on the multiplex PCR reads and lists one entry per CDR3 protein. This sample has about 460,000 distinct CDR3 sequences, with approximately 23% found just once. The material sequenced was peripheral blood mononuclear cells (PBMCs), taken when the disease was refractory, from a patient treated with antithyroid drugs. These receptors originate from a female donor with Graves disease.

This clonotype has only one observation. The chain employs TRBV24-1 and TRBJ1-2, with 10 bases aligning to TRBD1. V lost 6 bases to trimming and J lost 2 bases; unmatched junction nucleotides: 11. The CDR3 is made up of 17 amino acids. Germline V lookup: CDR1 KGHDR, CDR2 SFDVKD. The DNA for the CDR3 is TGTGCCACCAGTCCAAAGGGACAGGGGACCGGAAACTATGGCTACACCTTC. The encoded protein is CATSPKGQGTGNYGYTF.

This clonotype was observed at least ten times. V and J are TRBV2 and TRBJ1-2; TRBD1 might be the D (6 bases). Per the germline V gene, CDR1 is SNHLY and CDR2 is FYNNEI. V gave up 6 bases and J gave up 2 bases, with 16 bases separating them. This CDR3 has 15 residues. CDR3 nucleotides: TGTGCCAGCAGAGCCAGGACAGATTCCAACTATGGCTACACCTTC. Its translation: CASRARTDSNYGYTF.

This clonotype came up many times. The rearrangement uses TRBV5-6 and TRBJ1-2; D not resolved. This CDR3 is 13 amino acids long. Germline-derived CDR1 and CDR2 are SGHDT and YYEEEE. V lost 0 bases and J 11 bases, leaving 14 bases between the germline ends. CDR3 in DNA: TGTGCCAGCAGCTTGGGGCAGTACCTACCATACACCTTC. It translates to CASSLGQYLPYTF.

V gene TRBV13 combines with J gene TRBJ2-5; D perhaps matches TRBD2 (6 bases). Germline V gene lookup returns CDR1 PRHDT and CDR2 FYEKMQ (reference sequence). This CDR3 contains 14 residues. Trimming shortened V by 7 bases and J by 5 bases, and 17 bases separated the two germline ends. The CDR3: CASMEGFSQETQYF. The CDR3 coding sequence is TGTGCCAGCATGGAGGGATTCTCTCAGGAGACCCAGTACTTC.

This CDR3 is CSAARGPKETQYF. The CDR3 region has the DNA TGCAGTGCTGCGCGGGGCCCGAAGGAGACCCAGTACTTC. The chain recombines TRBV20-1 with TRBJ2-5; tentative D call: TRBD2 (6 bases). This CDR3 region has 13 residues. Deletions cut 5 bases from V and 5 bases from J, with 15 bases between. Germline values: CDR1 DFQATT, CDR2 SNEGSKA (reference sequence).

This clonotype was counted ten times or more. The chain links TRBV6-5 to TRBJ1-1, with D perhaps TRBD1 (6 bases). The CDR3 is made up of 14 amino acids. CDR1 is MNHEY and CDR2 is SVGAGI in the germline V gene. Trimming shortened V by 4 bases and J by 2 bases, and 11 bases separated the two germline ends. The CDR3 sequence: CASSSEGDNTEAFF. The CDR3 nucleotides are TGTGCCAGCAGTTCCGAGGGGGATAACACTGAAGCTTTCTTT.

V usage is TRBV5-1 and J usage is TRBJ2-6; a possible D gene is TRBD1 (6 bases). The CDR3 length is 16 residues. Germline V gene sequence: CDR1 SGHRS, CDR2 YFSETQ. Trimming stripped 6 bases from V and 3 bases from J, with 16 bases between. The CDR3 DNA follows: TGCGCCAGCAAGCCGGGACACCTCTTTGGGGCCAACGTCCTGACTTTC. Translated, it gives CASKPGHLFGANVLTF.

V and J are TRBV30 and TRBJ1-1; D perhaps matches TRBD1 (5 bases). Between the trimmed V and J ends, which lost 2 bases and 0 bases, there was a span of 16 bases. The CDR3 has 16 residues. The germline gives CDR1 GTSNPN, CDR2 SVGIG (reference sequence). The CDR3 DNA is TGTGCCTGGAGTAACCCGGGACTGACTCTGAACACTGAAGCTTTCTTT. Amino acid sequence: CAWSNPGLTLNTEAFF.

Comments on this clonotype: Given a much more abundant clone one base away, this may be a read error. The rearrangement links TRBV6-2 or TRBV6-3 to TRBJ2-7; 7 nucleotides align to TRBD1. The germline V gene encodes CDR1 MNHEY and CDR2 SVGEGT. CDR3 length: 13 residues. CDR3 DNA: TGTGCCAGCAGAATGGGACAGAACTACGGGCAGTACTTC. Its translation is CASRMGQNYGQYF.

This clonotype has a handful of counts. The rearrangement uses TRBV24-1 and TRBJ2-2; 9 positions match TRBD1. After removal of 4 bases from V and 7 bases from J, the junction contained 12 bases not matched to a gene. The CDR3 has 17 amino acids. Germline-derived CDR1 and CDR2 are KGHDR and SFDVKD. The CDR3 DNA reads as TGTGCCACCAGTGACCAAAGAGGGGACAGGGAAGACGGGGAGCTGTTTTTT. It yields the protein CATSDQRGDREDGELFF.

This clonotype was detected ten times or more. The chain uses TRBV7-9 and TRBJ2-5; D is perhaps TRBD2 (6 bases). The ends were cut back, 5 bases at V and 3 bases at J, with 13 bases in the middle. The length of the CDR3 is 14 residues. Germline V gives CDR1 SEHNR, CDR2 FQNEAQ (reference sequence). The CDR3 coding sequence is TGTGCCAGCAGCCCGCGCGGGGAAAAAGAGACCCAGTACTTC. This translates into CASSPRGEKETQYF.

Notes on this clonotype: The conserved phenylalanine or tryptophan is not found at the CDR3 terminus, so this likely reflects a read error. The rearrangement links TRBV27 to TRBJ2-5; 11 nucleotides line up with TRBD1. This CDR3 has 14 amino acids. Germline loops: CDR1 MNHEY, CDR2 SMNVEV (reference sequence). J was trimmed by 5 bases and V by 4 bases; bases with no gene match: 3. The CDR3 DNA reads TGTGCCAGCAGTTGGACAGGGGGCAGGGAGACCCAGTACCTC. Encoded protein: CASSWTGGRETQYL.

The sample holds one count of this clonotype. V and J are TRBV18 and TRBJ2-5; D gene uncertain. From germline, CDR1 is KGHSH and CDR2 LQKENI. This CDR3 has 12 residues. With 2 bases removed from V and 4 bases from J, the gap between germline ends came to 5 bases. CDR3 nucleotides: TGTGCCAGCTCACCAAGGTCAGAGACCCAGTACTTC. Translated, it gives CASSPRSETQYF.

The chain recombines TRBV30 with TRBJ1-4; no clear D. Germline-derived CDR1 and CDR2 are GTSNPN and SVGIG (reference sequence). V gave up 3 bases and J gave up 4 bases, with 12 bases separating them. The CDR3 sequence is 14 residues long. The CDR3 is CAWRASRFNEKLFF. CDR3 coding DNA: TGTGCCTGGAGGGCCTCGCGCTTTAATGAAAAACTGTTTTTT.

The rearrangement joins TRBV7-9 to TRBJ1-2; D possibly corresponds to TRBD1 (6 bases). V gave up 5 bases and J gave up 7 bases, with 8 bases separating them. This CDR3 has 11 amino acids. Per the germline V gene, CDR1 is SEHNR and CDR2 is FQNEAQ (reference sequence). CDR3 DNA sequence: TGTGCCAGCAGCACAGGGATTGGCTACACCTTC. The encoded protein is CASSTGIGYTF. Based on the CDR3 plus reference TRBV7-9 and TRBJ1-2, the full variable domain is DTGVSQNPRHKITKRGQNVTFRCDPISEHNRLYWYRQTLGQGPEFLTYFQNEAQLEKSRLLSDRFSAERPKGSFSTLEIQRTEQGDSAMYLCASSTGIGYTFGSGTRLTVV.

The CDR3 protein is CSALETPVAFF. Here the CDR3 DNA reads TGCAGTGCTCTAGAGACACCGGTGGCTTTCTTT. The genes are TRBV20-1 and TRBJ1-1; D not certain. V dropped 5 bases and J dropped 11 bases, with 15 bases sitting between them. There are 11 residues in the CDR3. Germline-derived CDR1 and CDR2 are DFQATT and SNEGSKA (reference sequence).

This clonotype was counted a few times. CDR3 protein: CATSESTGYLYEQYF. In nucleotides, the CDR3 is TGTGCCACCAGTGAGTCTACGGGGTACCTCTACGAGCAGTACTTC. The rearrangement links TRBV24-1 to TRBJ2-7; D possibly corresponds to TRBD2 (5 bases). The CDR3 spans 15 residues. Germline values: CDR1 KGHDR, CDR2 SFDVKD. V was cut by 4 bases and J by 3 bases, with 15 bases left in between.

This clonotype was seen ten or more times. The chain recombines TRBV3-1 with TRBJ1-1; 8 bases match TRBD1. J was trimmed by 9 bases and V by 2 bases; bases with no gene match: 5. The length of the CDR3 is 13 residues. Germline V lookup: CDR1 LGHDT, CDR2 YNNKEL (reference sequence). The CDR3 here is CASSQIRQGQAFF. The DNA of the CDR3 is TGTGCCAGCAGCCAAATACGACAGGGGCAAGCTTTCTTT. The full variable domain, rest sourced from reference TRBV3-1 and TRBJ1-1, is DTAVSQTPKYLVTQMGNDKSIKCEQNLGHDTMYWYKQDSKKFLKIMFSYNNKELIINETVPNRFSPKSPDKAHLNLHINSLELGDSAVYFCASSQIRQGQAFFGQGTRLTVV.

The chain couples TRBV28 to TRBJ1-1; TRBD1 matches 9 bases. V shed 6 bases and J 5 bases; nucleotides not matched to a gene: 7. CDR3 size: 14 residues. The V gene's germline CDR1 is MDHEN and CDR2 SYDVKM. The CDR3 is CASRSTGTGTEAFF. The DNA for the CDR3 is TGTGCCAGCAGATCGACAGGGACAGGGACTGAAGCTTTCTTT.

This clonotype was seen repeatedly, ten times or more. J is TRBJ1-5 and V is TRBV2, with D perhaps TRBD1 (6 bases). Trimming left V 8 bases short and J 0 bases short, with 14 bases between. The V gene's germline CDR1 is SNHLY and CDR2 FYNNEI. The CDR3 is made up of 15 amino acids. The CDR3 loop is CASVGGQTSNQPQHF. The CDR3 DNA is TGTGCCAGCGTAGGCGGACAGACTAGCAATCAGCCCCAGCATTTT.

V gene TRBV11-1 combines with J gene TRBJ2-2, with D tentatively TRBD2 (6 bases). Germline V gene lookup returns CDR1 SGHAT and CDR2 FQDESV (reference sequence). V gave up 5 bases and J gave up 2 bases, with 9 bases separating them. This CDR3 contains 14 residues. As DNA, the CDR3 is TGTGCCAGCAGCAAGGGACTCAACACCGGGGAGCTGTTTTTT. Its translation: CASSKGLNTGELFF.

This clonotype was seen many times. The V and J genes are TRBV6-5 and TRBJ1-1, with D possibly matching TRBD1 (5 bases). This CDR3 region has 14 residues. V was cut by 2 bases and J by 1 base, with 8 bases left in between. Per germline, CDR1 MNHEY and CDR2 SVGAGI. The CDR3 DNA is TGTGCCAGCAGTTACACGACAGAGAACACTGAAGCTTTCTTT. This codes for CASSYTTENTEAFF.

The rearrangement links TRBV5-1 to TRBJ2-1, with 7 bases fitting TRBD1. V lost 3 bases to trimming and J lost 3 bases; unmatched junction nucleotides: 9. This CDR3 has 16 residues. Germline V gives CDR1 SGHRS, CDR2 YFSETQ. The CDR3 DNA reads TGCGCCAGCAGCTCCCCCGGTCAGGGGGACTACAATGAGCAGTTCTTC. Amino acids: CASSSPGQGDYNEQFF.

This clonotype has a handful of counts. V gene TRBV18 combines with J gene TRBJ2-7; D could derive from TRBD1 or TRBD2 (5 bases each). The CDR3 extends over 15 amino acids. Germline V gives CDR1 KGHSH, CDR2 LQKENI. Trimming took off 5 bases at V and 2 bases at J, with 16 bases between the two ends. The CDR3 protein is CASSTGSGHPYEQYF. The DNA of the CDR3 is TGTGCCAGCTCAACGGGCTCGGGGCACCCCTACGAGCAGTACTTC.

This clonotype was observed a handful of times. The CDR3 sequence: CSALGGTQGDQTQYF. The CDR3 DNA reads TGCAGCGCCTTGGGGGGGACACAGGGCGATCAGACCCAGTACTTC. The V call is TRBV29-1, the J call TRBJ2-5; D possibly corresponds to TRBD2 (7 bases). Germline V gives CDR1 SQVTM, CDR2 ANQGSEA. CDR3 length equals 15 residues. Trimming took off 7 bases at V and 6 bases at J, with 24 bases between the two ends.

This clonotype was seen repeatedly, ten times or more. Written as DNA, the CDR3 is TGCAGTGCTAGCTGGGGACAGCAACAGTACTTC. Translating gives CSASWGQQQYF. The chain links TRBV20-1 to TRBJ2-5; TRBD1 matches at 7 bases. Losses at the gene ends were 3 bases for V and 11 bases for J; bases not matched to a gene: 6. From germline, CDR1 is DFQATT and CDR2 SNEGSKA (reference sequence). This CDR3 has 11 residues.

This clonotype was observed a handful of times. The chain couples TRBV12-3 or TRBV12-4 to TRBJ1-2; unclear D gene. The V gene lost 7 bases and the J gene lost 7 bases, with 10 bases spanning the gap. The CDR3 contains 11 residues. CDR3 in amino acids: CASTIPSGYTF. The CDR3 DNA reads TGTGCCAGCACCATTCCTTCTGGCTACACCTTC.